This TCR beta chain was sequenced for a study of blood T cell repertoires in COVID-19. V was clipped by 0 bases and J by 12 bases; unmatched bases: 9. The germline gives CDR1 LGHNA, CDR2 YNFKEQ. The CDR3 runs 14 residues. The table came from immunoSEQ multiplex PCR; TCRdb's copy has only in-frame clones and leaves some out. This sample has roughly 370,000 clones, with 80% to 90% found just once. Living in under 30 US areas, the participants were between roughly 18 and 90 years of age. Sequenced: PBMCs or T cells enriched from blood (not recorded which). This chain joins TRBV4-2 and TRBJ2-7; 9 bases are shared with TRBD1. The sequence derives from a woman aged 50 to 65 who had recovered from COVID-19. CDR3: CASSQEGGQGGMYF. CDR3 bases: TGTGCCAGCAGCCAAGAAGGGGGACAGGGAGGGATGTACTTC.